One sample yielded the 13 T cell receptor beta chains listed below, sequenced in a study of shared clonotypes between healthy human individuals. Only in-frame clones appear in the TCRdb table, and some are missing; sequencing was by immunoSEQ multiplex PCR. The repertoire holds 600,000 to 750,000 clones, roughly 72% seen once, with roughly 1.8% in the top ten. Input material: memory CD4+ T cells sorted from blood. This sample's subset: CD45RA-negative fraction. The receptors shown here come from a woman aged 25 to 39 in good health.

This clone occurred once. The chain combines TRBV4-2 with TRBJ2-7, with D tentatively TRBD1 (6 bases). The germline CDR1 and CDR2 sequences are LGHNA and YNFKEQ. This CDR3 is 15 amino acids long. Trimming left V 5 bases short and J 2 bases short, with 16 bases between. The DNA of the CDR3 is TGTGCCAGCAGCTTGACAGGACAAAGGACCTACGAGCAGTACTTC. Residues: CASSLTGQRTYEQYF.

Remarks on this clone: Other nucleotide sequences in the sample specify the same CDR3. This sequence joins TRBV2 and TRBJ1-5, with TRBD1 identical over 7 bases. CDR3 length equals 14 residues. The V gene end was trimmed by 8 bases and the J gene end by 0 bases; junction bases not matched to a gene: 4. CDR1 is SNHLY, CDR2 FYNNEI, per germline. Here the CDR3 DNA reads TGTGCCAGCGGAAGACAGGGTAGCAATCAGCCCCAGCATTTT. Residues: CASGRQGSNQPQHF.

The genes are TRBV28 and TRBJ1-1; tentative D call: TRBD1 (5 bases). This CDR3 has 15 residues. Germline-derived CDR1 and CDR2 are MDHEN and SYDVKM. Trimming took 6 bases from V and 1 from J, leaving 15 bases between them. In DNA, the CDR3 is TGTGCCAGCAGCCTCCGACAGCCGGAGAACACTGAAGCTTTCTTT. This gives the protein CASSLRQPENTEAFF.

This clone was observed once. The CDR3 sequence is CASSSKPRLGIYEQYF. CDR3 sequence (DNA): TGTGCCAGCAGTTCCAAACCCCGACTAGGAATCTACGAGCAGTACTTC. The V call is TRBV27, the J call TRBJ2-7; maybe TRBD2 (6 bases). CDR3 size: 16 residues. Between the trimmed V and J ends, which lost 4 bases and 3 bases, there was a span of 19 bases. Germline loops: CDR1 MNHEY, CDR2 SMNVEV (reference sequence).

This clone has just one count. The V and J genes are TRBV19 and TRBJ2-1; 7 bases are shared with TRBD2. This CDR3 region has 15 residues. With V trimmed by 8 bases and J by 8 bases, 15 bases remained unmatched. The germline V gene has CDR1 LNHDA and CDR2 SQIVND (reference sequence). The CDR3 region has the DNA TGTGCCAGTTCCTGGGTGGCGGGAGCTTTCGATGAGCAGTTCTTC. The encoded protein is CASSWVAGAFDEQFF.

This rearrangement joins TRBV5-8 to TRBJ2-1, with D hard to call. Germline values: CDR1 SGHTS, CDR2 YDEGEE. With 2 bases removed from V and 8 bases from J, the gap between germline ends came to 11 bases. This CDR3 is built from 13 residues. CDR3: CASSLTHMDEQFF. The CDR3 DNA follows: TGTGCCAGCAGCTTAACCCATATGGATGAGCAGTTCTTC. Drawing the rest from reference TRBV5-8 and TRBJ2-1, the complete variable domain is EAGVTQSPTHLIKTRGQQATLRCSPISGHTSVYWYQQALGLGLQFLLWYDEGEERNRGNFPPRFSGRQFPNYSSELNVNALELEDSALYLCASSLTHMDEQFFGPGTRLTVL.

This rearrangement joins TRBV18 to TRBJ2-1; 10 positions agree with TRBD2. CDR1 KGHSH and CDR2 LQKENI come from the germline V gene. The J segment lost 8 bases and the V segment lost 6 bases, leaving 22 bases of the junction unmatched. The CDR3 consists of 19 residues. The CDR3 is CASSPTRILAGRRFDEQFF. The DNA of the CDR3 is TGTGCCAGCTCTCCTACCCGAATACTAGCGGGAAGGAGGTTCGATGAGCAGTTCTTC.

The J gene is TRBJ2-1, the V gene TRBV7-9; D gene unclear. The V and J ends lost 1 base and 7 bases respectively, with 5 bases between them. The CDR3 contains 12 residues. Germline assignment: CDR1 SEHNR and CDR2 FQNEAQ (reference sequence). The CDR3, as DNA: TGTGCCAGCAGCTTAGTACCGAATGAGCAGTTCTTC. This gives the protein CASSLVPNEQFF.

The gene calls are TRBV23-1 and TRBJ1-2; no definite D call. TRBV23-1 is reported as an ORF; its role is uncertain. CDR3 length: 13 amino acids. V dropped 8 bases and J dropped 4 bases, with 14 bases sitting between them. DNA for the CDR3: TGCGCCAGCCCCCGAGTGGCCCGCTATGGCTACACCTTC. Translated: CASPRVARYGYTF.

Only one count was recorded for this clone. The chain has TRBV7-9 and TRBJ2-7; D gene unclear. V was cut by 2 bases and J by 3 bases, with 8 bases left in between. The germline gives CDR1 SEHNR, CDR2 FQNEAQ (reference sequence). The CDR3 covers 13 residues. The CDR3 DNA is TGTGCCAGCAGCTTACCCCGCGGCTACGAGCAGTACTTC. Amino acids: CASSLPRGYEQYF.

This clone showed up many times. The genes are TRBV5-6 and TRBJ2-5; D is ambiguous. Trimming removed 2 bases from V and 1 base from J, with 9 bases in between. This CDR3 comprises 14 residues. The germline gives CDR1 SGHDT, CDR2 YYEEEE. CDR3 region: CASSLRPRQETQYF. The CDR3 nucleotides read TGTGCCAGCAGCTTAAGACCCCGCCAAGAGACCCAGTACTTC. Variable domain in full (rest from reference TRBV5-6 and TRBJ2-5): DAGVTQSPTHLIKTRGQQVTLRCSPKSGHDTVSWYQQALGQGPQFIFQYYEEEERQRGNFPDRFSGHQFPNYSSELNVNALLLGDSALYLCASSLRPRQETQYFGPGTRLLVL.

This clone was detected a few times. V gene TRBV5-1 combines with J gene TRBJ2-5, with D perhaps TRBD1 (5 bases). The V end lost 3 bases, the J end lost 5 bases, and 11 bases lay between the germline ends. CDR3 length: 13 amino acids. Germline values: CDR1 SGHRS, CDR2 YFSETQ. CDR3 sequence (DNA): TGCGCCAGCAGCTCCCAGGGTAGGGAGACCCAGTACTTC. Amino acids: CASSSQGRETQYF.

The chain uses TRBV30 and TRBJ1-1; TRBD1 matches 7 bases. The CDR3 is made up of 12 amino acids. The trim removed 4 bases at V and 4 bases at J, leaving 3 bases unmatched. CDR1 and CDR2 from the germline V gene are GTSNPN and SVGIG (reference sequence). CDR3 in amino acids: CAWKGQVTEAFF. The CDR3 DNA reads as TGTGCCTGGAAAGGACAGGTCACTGAAGCTTTCTTT.